The entry below gives a single T cell receptor beta chain sequence along with its context. What it binds is unknown. The germline V gene has CDR1 SGHNT and CDR2 YENEEA. The length of the CDR3 is 13 residues. Trimming removed 2 bases at V and 2 bases at J, with 3 bases between. The record originates from a study of T cells after posttransplantation cyclophosphamide. Clones were read by immunoSEQ multiplex PCR, and TCRdb kept only the in-frame ones, dropping some. This sample has about 19,000 clones, with over 80% found just once. Points from the study as a whole: Later blood repertoires were often dominated by clones from the donor CD8+ memory compartment.

Sequencing was done on a sample of memory CD4+ T cells sorted from blood. The chain links TRBV11-3 to TRBJ2-2; D remains ambiguous. This receptor was identified in a man aged 30-40 years in good health and a related stem cell transplant donor. The CDR3: CASSLSNTGELFF. The DNA for the CDR3 is TGTGCCAGCAGCTTATCTAACACCGGGGAGCTGTTTTTT.